What follows are 22 T cell receptor beta chains derived from one specimen sequenced in a study of T-cell reconstitution after alpha-beta-depleted transplantation in children. Library preparation (for TCRbeta) was performed with unique molecular identifiers. TCRdb used MiXCR to reprocess the PCR reads, holding one entry per CDR3 protein. The table shows 450,000 to 600,000 distinct CDR3 sequences, with over 25% occurring only once. This material consisted of PBMCs from the stem cell graft donor, taken from the stem cell graft. These receptors all stem from a human donor who donated a stem cell graft to a child with aplastic anemia.

The genes are TRBV6-2 or TRBV6-3 and TRBJ2-7; TRBD2 is a possible D gene (5 bases). This CDR3 is built from 12 residues. V lost 6 bases, J lost 6 bases, and 12 bases lay in between. The V gene's germline CDR1 is MNHEY and CDR2 SVGEGT. The CDR3 sequence: CASSDYPSEQYV. The CDR3 nucleotides are TGTGCCAGCAGCGACTACCCCTCCGAGCAGTACGTC.

The genes are TRBV12-3 or TRBV12-4 and TRBJ1-6, with a tentative D call TRBD1 (5 bases). V was shortened by 8 bases and J by 7 bases, with 15 bases between the two germline ends. The CDR3 covers 14 residues. CDR3 loop: CASRSGAGNSPLHF. The CDR3 DNA follows: TGTGCCAGCCGTAGTGGGGCAGGAAATTCACCCCTCCACTTT.

This clonotype was observed a handful of times. The chain recombines TRBV5-1 with TRBJ2-5; TRBD2 matches 9 bases. The junction had 7 bases not matched to a gene; V was cut back by 0 bases and J by 4 bases. This CDR3 has 16 residues. Germline loops: CDR1 SGHRS, CDR2 YFSETQ. The CDR3 nucleotides read TGCGCCAGCAGCTTGGTCCTAGCGGGATCAGGAGAGACCCAGTACTTC. Its protein is CASSLVLAGSGETQYF.

V usage is TRBV7-2 and J usage is TRBJ1-1; tentative D call: TRBD1 (5 bases). This CDR3 region has 14 residues. The V end was cut by 1 base, the J end by 4 bases, with 10 bases between. Germline CDR1 is SGHTA and CDR2 is FQGNSA. CDR3 loop: CASSLVPGPTEAFF. CDR3 bases: TGTGCCAGCAGCTTAGTGCCAGGGCCCACTGAAGCTTTCTTT.

This chain joins TRBV7-9 and TRBJ2-5, with D uncertain. Per the germline V gene, CDR1 is SEHNR and CDR2 is FQNEAQ (reference sequence). Trimming removed 4 bases at V and 4 bases at J, with 10 bases between. This CDR3 region has 13 residues. CDR3 amino acids: CASSSPPSETQYF. The CDR3 DNA reads as TGTGCCAGCAGCTCTCCACCCTCAGAGACCCAGTACTTC.

The chain has TRBV7-3 and TRBJ2-3; D call uncertain. From germline, CDR1 is SGHTA and CDR2 FQGTGA. The CDR3 loop spans 15 amino acids. V shed 5 bases and J shed 7 bases, with 19 bases lying between them. CDR3 loop: CASSLSASRAYTQYF. CDR3 nucleotide sequence: TGTGCCAGCAGCCTATCAGCGAGCCGAGCCTATACGCAGTATTTT. Full variable domain (missing parts from reference TRBV7-3 and TRBJ2-3): GAGVSQTPSNKVTEKGKYVELRCDPISGHTALYWYRQSLGQGPEFLIYFQGTGAADDSGLPNDRFFAVRPEGSVSTLKIQRTERGDSAVYLCASSLSASRAYTQYFGPGTRLTVL.

This clonotype has just a few counts. V is TRBV20-1 and J is TRBJ2-7, with TRBD2 identical over 9 bases. Trimming took 6 bases from V and 2 from J; bases not matched to a gene: 8. This CDR3 is built from 14 residues. In germline, CDR1 is DFQATT, CDR2 SNEGSKA (reference sequence). CDR3 sequence reads: CSAPGTSSTYEQYF. The CDR3 DNA follows: TGCAGTGCCCCCGGGACTAGCTCAACCTACGAGCAGTACTTC.

The genes are TRBV11-2 and TRBJ1-2, with 9 bases matching TRBD1. Trimming removed 7 bases from V and 1 base from J; junction bases left unmatched: 16. Germline lookup yields CDR1 SGHAT and CDR2 FQNNGV. The CDR3 length is 18 residues. The DNA for the CDR3 is TGTGCCAGCACCGTTTATGCCGTATCGACAGGGGGTAACTATGGCTACACCTTC. This gives the protein CASTVYAVSTGGNYGYTF.

This clonotype was observed a few times. The chain uses TRBV9 and TRBJ2-1, with 7 bases matching TRBD2. Germline trimming cut 4 bases from V and 14 bases from J; bases unmatched to any gene: 15. This CDR3 is built from 14 residues. CDR1 and CDR2 (germline): SGDLS, YYNGEE. CDR3: CASSTRLTSSWEFF. The CDR3 DNA sequence: TGTGCCAGCAGCACACGCCTGACTAGCAGCTGGGAGTTCTTC.

The CDR3 coding sequence is TGTGCCACCAGCAGAGATTCAGCGGGAGGTCGGGATGAGCAGTTCTTC. Translated, it gives CATSRDSAGGRDEQFF. The V and J genes are TRBV15 and TRBJ2-1; 9 positions match TRBD2. The length of the CDR3 is 16 residues. Germline lookup yields CDR1 LNHNV and CDR2 YYDKDF (reference sequence). V dropped 0 bases and J dropped 8; count of bases not matched to a gene: 8.

V is TRBV28 and J is TRBJ2-7; D is possibly TRBD2 (7 bases). Between the trimmed V and J ends, which lost 5 bases and 2 bases, there was a span of 22 bases. There are 17 residues in the CDR3. Per the germline V gene, CDR1 is MDHEN and CDR2 is SYDVKM. The chain's CDR3 is CASSPLRGGAVAYEQYF. The CDR3 DNA reads as TGTGCCAGCAGTCCGCTTAGAGGGGGGGCGGTCGCCTACGAGCAGTACTTC.

This chain joins TRBV12-3 or TRBV12-4 and TRBJ1-2; no reliable D call. This CDR3 has 13 residues. V dropped 2 bases and J dropped 3 bases, with 7 bases sitting between them. The DNA of the CDR3 is TGTGCCAGCAGTTTATGGCCAGACTATGGCTACACCTTC. Translating gives CASSLWPDYGYTF.

V is TRBV5-6 and J is TRBJ2-5, with 11 positions matching TRBD2. The CDR3 totals 15 residues. Germline CDR1 SGHDT, CDR2 YYEEEE. The J segment lost 6 bases and the V segment lost 2 bases, leaving 6 bases of the junction unmatched. CDR3 coding DNA: TGTGCCAGCAGCTTAGTACTAGCGGGAGAGAAGACCCAGTACTTC. Amino acid sequence: CASSLVLAGEKTQYF.

The rearrangement joins TRBV10-3 to TRBJ2-1; the D is unclear. Trimming left V 3 bases short and J 4 bases short, with 4 bases between. This CDR3 comprises 12 residues. Germline V CDR1 and CDR2: ENHRY, SYGVKD. CDR3 region: CAISEGYNEQFF. As DNA, the CDR3 is TGTGCCATCAGTGAAGGGTACAATGAGCAGTTCTTC.

V usage is TRBV5-1 and J usage is TRBJ1-2; tentatively, D is TRBD1 (5 bases). Germline V CDR1 and CDR2: SGHRS, YFSETQ. The CDR3 runs 13 residues. The germline V and J ends were trimmed by 4 bases and 4 bases, with 11 bases remaining between them. The CDR3 region is CASSQGRIYGYTF. The DNA of the CDR3 is TGCGCCAGCAGCCAGGGACGGATCTATGGCTACACCTTC. The whole variable domain, filled in from reference TRBV5-1 and TRBJ1-2, reads KAGVTQTPRYLIKTRGQQVTLSCSPISGHRSVSWYQQTPGQGLQFLFEYFSETQRNKGNFPGRFSGRQFSNSRSEMNVSTLELGDSALYLCASSQGRIYGYTFGSGTRLTVV.

This clonotype appeared a few times. This chain uses TRBV11-1 with TRBJ2-7; 15 positions agree with TRBD2. With V trimmed by 4 bases and J by 3 bases, 13 bases remained unmatched. There are 19 residues in the CDR3. The germline CDR1 and CDR2 sequences are SGHAT and FQDESV (reference sequence). CDR3 in amino acids: CASSSTLGLAGGPNYEQYF. DNA for the CDR3: TGTGCCAGCAGCTCGACGCTTGGACTAGCGGGAGGGCCGAACTACGAGCAGTACTTC.

In its sample, this clonotype was seen a few times. The V and J genes are TRBV10-1 and TRBJ1-2; D uncertain. The CDR3 is 13 residues long. Germline-derived CDR1 and CDR2 are WNHNN and SYGVQD (reference sequence). V lost 0 bases and J 4 bases, leaving 6 bases between the germline ends. DNA of the CDR3: TGCGCCAGCAGTGAGTCTGGTTTCTATGGCTACACCTTC. It yields the protein CASSESGFYGYTF.

This clonotype was seen more than once but under ten times. The chain employs TRBV5-1 and TRBJ2-2; unclear D gene. CDR1 SGHRS and CDR2 YFSETQ come from the germline V gene. V shed 1 base and J shed 1 base, with 5 bases lying between them. CDR3 length equals 14 residues. The CDR3 DNA is TGCGCCAGCAGCTTGTTAGGGAACACCGGGGAGCTGTTTTTT. As protein: CASSLLGNTGELFF.

J is TRBJ1-2 and V is TRBV18; D unresolved. The germline V gene encodes CDR1 KGHSH and CDR2 LQKENI. Trimming left V 3 bases short and J 8 bases short, with 10 bases between. The length of the CDR3 is 12 residues. DNA of the CDR3: TGTGCCAGCTCACCTGGCGTAGACGGCTACACCTTC. Its translation is CASSPGVDGYTF.

This clonotype has a single count. Being one base from a much bigger clone, this may be a read error. The J gene is TRBJ2-6, the V gene TRBV24-1; D may be TRBD1 (5 bases). CDR3 length: 13 residues. The V gene's germline CDR1 is KGHDR and CDR2 SFDVKD. CDR3 coding DNA: TGTGCCACCAGTCAATCTGGGGCCAACGGCCTGACTTTC. Protein: CATSQSGANGLTF.

This clonotype was counted only a few times. This rearrangement joins TRBV6-1 to TRBJ2-1; D uncertain. The ends were cut back, 2 bases at V and 10 bases at J, with 18 bases in the middle. The CDR3 extends over 15 amino acids. Germline V gives CDR1 MNHNS, CDR2 SASEGT. CDR3 sequence (DNA): TGTGCCAGCAGTGAAATGGCGGTAGCATTCGGGGAGCAGTTCTTC. Translation: CASSEMAVAFGEQFF.

The chain uses TRBV4-3 and TRBJ1-2; D gene unclear. Germline CDR1 is LGHNA and CDR2 is YSLEER. This CDR3 is 16 amino acids long. V was clipped by 3 bases and J by 4 bases, with 18 bases between them. The DNA of the CDR3 is TGCGCCAGCAGCCAGGAACTCGGACGGATCCTCTATGGCTACACCTTC. It specifies CASSQELGRILYGYTF.